This T cell receptor beta chain was retrieved from a study of monozygotic twins with cystic fibrosis. Study summary: Around 3 micrograms of fragmented DNA underwent about 15 PCR cycles for library preparation.

Notes on the study in general: Unrelated CF individuals shared fewer identical clonotypes than monozygotic CF twins. Clonality was generally low (median around 0.009), higher in the most severe patients. Co-twins had the most similar V usage for 13 of 16 pairs, J for 8.

Comment on this clone: Its cognate antigen is unknown.

The CDR3 is 13 amino acids. CDR1 SQVTM and CDR2 ANQGSEA come from the germline V gene. V lost 6 bases, J lost 10 bases, and 21 bases lay in between. Using immunoSEQ multiplex PCR, the repertoire was profiled, and TCRdb retains in-frame clones only, with some absent. The sample contains 25,000 to 30,000 clones, around 81% of which appear only once. Sequences were obtained from blood. This TCR was sampled from a girl between 2 and 10 years old with cystic fibrosis. The chain has TRBV29-1 and TRBJ1-1; D remains ambiguous. The CDR3 sequence is CSVALGEGLVAFF. The CDR3 region has the DNA TGCAGCGTAGCACTTGGGGAAGGTCTGGTAGCTTTCTTT. The variable domain in full, with the rest retrieved from reference TRBV29-1 and TRBJ1-1, is SAVISQKPSRDICQRGTSLTIQCQVDSQVTMMFWYRQQPGQSLTLIATANQGSEATYESGFVIDKFPISRPNLTFSTLTVSNMSPEDSSIYLCSVALGEGLVAFFGQGTRLTVV.